These T cell receptor beta chains were read from a single sample in a study of shared clonotypes between healthy human individuals. Sequencing used immunoSEQ multiplex PCR; TCRdb keeps in-frame clones, though not all of them. Of a few million clones in the sample, 93% were seen once. Input material: naive CD4+ T cells from PBMCs. These receptor sequences come from a man in his late teens or twenties in good health. Some clones in this sample may be carry-over from other donors' samples. Both conserved end residues are part of each CDR3. A D gene is named only where the DNA matches it firmly. Some rows have no size entry. The others give once, few or many, or a class for an expanded clone.

d_call,clone_size,v_call,j_call,cdr3_aa,cdr3_nt
.,.,TRBV5-5,TRBJ1-5,CASSLVSTTGQPQHF,TGTGCCAGCAGCTTGGTGTCCACCACGGGTCAGCCCCAGCATTTT
TRBD2,.,TRBV2,TRBJ2-1,CASRPLAGTYNEQFF,TGTGCCAGCAGACCACTAGCGGGTACCTACAATGAGCAGTTCTTC
.,.,TRBV5-4,TRBJ2-7,CASSSPGDNEQYF,TGTGCCAGCAGCTCCCCCGGGGATAACGAGCAGTACTTC
.,.,TRBV7-2,TRBJ1-2,CASSLVNRVYGYTF,TGTGCCAGCAGCTTAGTAAACAGGGTCTATGGCTACACCTTC
.,few,TRBV6-4,TRBJ1-5,CASSTESNQPQHF,TGTGCCAGCAGTACAGAGAGCAATCAGCCCCAGCATTTT
.,once,TRBV5-1,TRBJ2-1,CASSFRGGQSSYNEQFF,TGCGCCAGCAGCTTTAGGGGGGGCCAAAGCTCCTACAATGAGCAGTTCTTC
.,.,TRBV5-1,TRBJ2-2,CASSLVGRTDTGELFF,TGCGCCAGCAGCTTGGTGGGACGCACGGACACCGGGGAGCTGTTTTTT
.,.,TRBV6-1,TRBJ2-7,CASSNLAGHYEQYF,TGTGCCAGCAGTAATCTGGCAGGGCACTACGAGCAGTACTTC
.,.,TRBV29-1,TRBJ1-5,CSVGGLRNQPQHF,TGCAGCGTTGGAGGCCTACGCAATCAGCCCCAGCATTTT
.,.,TRBV28,TRBJ2-5,CASRQDRYQETQYF,TGTGCCAGCAGACAAGACAGGTACCAAGAGACCCAGTACTTC
.,.,TRBV5-4,TRBJ1-2,CASSLGSNYGYTF,TGTGCCAGCAGCTTGGGGTCTAACTATGGCTACACCTTC
.,.,TRBV5-1,TRBJ2-5,CASSLARVTFGSGETQYF,TGCGCCAGCAGCTTGGCCCGGGTTACTTTTGGTAGCGGAGAGACCCAGTACTTC
TRBD2,.,TRBV27,TRBJ2-7,CASSRLAGPYEQYF,TGTGCCAGCAGTCGACTAGCGGGCCCCTACGAGCAGTACTTC
TRBD1,.,TRBV28,TRBJ1-2,CASSPRTGGRYGYTF,TGTGCCAGCAGTCCACGGACAGGGGGGAGGTATGGCTACACCTTC
.,.,TRBV2,TRBJ1-5,CASSRRGGSNQPQHF,TGTGCCAGCTCCCGCCGGGGAGGTAGCAATCAGCCCCAGCATTTT
.,.,TRBV10-1,TRBJ1-5,CAVQRGERNQPQHF,TGCGCCGTCCAAAGGGGCGAACGCAATCAGCCCCAGCATTTT
TRBD1,.,TRBV28,TRBJ2-3,CASSWSPGQTSTDTQYF,TGTGCCAGCAGTTGGAGCCCGGGACAGACTAGCACAGATACGCAGTATTTT
.,.,TRBV5-4,TRBJ2-6,CASSLSFSGANVLTF,TGTGCCAGCAGTCTTTCGTTCTCTGGGGCCAACGTCCTGACTTTC
TRBD1,.,TRBV28,TRBJ2-4,CAAEGGAKNIQYF,TGTGCCGCCGAAGGGGGCGCCAAAAACATTCAGTACTTC
TRBD1,.,TRBV6-1,TRBJ2-7,CASSAPLGRQGAYEQYF,TGTGCCAGCAGTGCCCCCCTCGGTCGACAGGGGGCCTACGAGCAGTACTTC
TRBD1,.,TRBV7-3,TRBJ1-1,CASSTYRGDEAFF,TGTGCCAGCAGCACCTACAGGGGGGATGAAGCTTTCTTT
TRBD2,.,TRBV7-3,TRBJ2-2,CASSLIAGPLSGRELFF,TGTGCCAGCAGCCTCATAGCGGGGCCGTTAAGTGGGCGGGAGCTGTTTTTT
TRBD1,.,TRBV19,TRBJ2-7,CASSVRTGASYEQYF,TGTGCCAGTAGTGTGAGGACAGGGGCGTCCTACGAGCAGTACTTC
.,.,TRBV9,TRBJ2-1,CASTQAYGTYNEQFF,TGTGCCAGCACCCAGGCATACGGGACCTACAATGAGCAGTTCTTC
.,.,TRBV28,TRBJ1-3,CASSFTGNTIYF,TGTGCCAGCAGTTTCACGGGAAACACCATATATTTT
TRBD2,.,TRBV28,TRBJ2-7,CASSLRGLAGGPPWEQYF,TGTGCCAGCAGTCTGCGGGGACTAGCGGGAGGGCCTCCATGGGAGCAGTACTTC
.,.,TRBV28,TRBJ2-7,CASSLAGITYEQYF,TGTGCCAGCAGTTTGGCAGGGATAACATACGAGCAGTACTTC
.,.,TRBV30,TRBJ2-3,CAWSVRDTQYF,TGTGCCTGGAGTGTACGGGATACGCAGTATTTT
TRBD2,.,TRBV28,TRBJ2-3,CASSPIAGGTTDTDTQYF,TGTGCCAGCAGTCCCATAGCGGGAGGTACCACTGACACAGATACGCAGTATTTT
.,once,TRBV5-6,TRBJ2-7,CASLYSPYSGPSYEQYF,TGTGCCAGCCTCTACTCCCCATATTCAGGCCCATCCTACGAGCAGTACTTC
.,.,TRBV28,TRBJ2-2,CASSSRGAWMFF,TGTGCCAGCAGTTCCAGGGGAGCGTGGATGTTTTTT
TRBD2,.,TRBV30,TRBJ2-5,CAWSLASGRATFETQYF,TGTGCCTGGAGTCTCGCTAGCGGGAGGGCTACATTTGAGACCCAGTACTTC
.,.,TRBV19,TRBJ1-3,CASSHQGSGNTIYF,TGTGCCAGTAGCCACCAGGGGTCCGGAAACACCATATATTTT
.,.,TRBV10-1,TRBJ1-5,CASSESYPRLNQPQHF,TGCGCCAGCAGTGAGTCCTATCCCCGACTTAATCAGCCCCAGCATTTT
.,.,TRBV25-1,TRBJ2-4,CASSEGSGIQYF,TGTGCCAGCAGTGAAGGTTCAGGGATTCAGTACTTC
.,.,TRBV13,TRBJ2-7,CASSLGPVSYEQYF,TGTGCCAGCAGCTTAGGTCCGGTCTCCTACGAGCAGTACTTC
.,.,TRBV7-9,TRBJ2-5,CASEGVSETQYF,TGTGCCAGCGAGGGTGTTTCAGAGACCCAGTACTTC
.,.,TRBV30,TRBJ1-5,CAWANRVDQPQHF,TGTGCCTGGGCAAACAGGGTAGATCAGCCCCAGCATTTT
.,.,TRBV9,TRBJ2-7,CASSVGATTYEQYF,TGTGCCAGCAGCGTAGGTGCTACGACCTACGAGCAGTACTTC
.,few,TRBV18,TRBJ1-5,CASSPSANRVGQPQHF,TGTGCCAGCTCACCGTCGGCAAACAGGGTTGGTCAGCCCCAGCATTTT
TRBD2,once,TRBV19,TRBJ2-1,CASSTRTSGSGEQFF,TGTGCCAGTAGTACCCGGACTAGCGGGAGCGGTGAGCAGTTCTTC
.,.,TRBV5-4,TRBJ1-2,CASSIDRAYGYTF,TGTGCCAGCAGCATAGACAGAGCCTATGGCTACACCTTC
.,once,TRBV7-2,TRBJ1-1,CASSLFSTGDTEAFF,TGTGCCAGCAGCCTATTCTCCACTGGGGACACTGAAGCTTTCTTT
.,.,TRBV6-6,TRBJ1-4,CASSRGRVENEKLFF,TGTGCCAGCAGCCGTGGGCGGGTTGAGAATGAAAAACTGTTTTTT
.,.,TRBV15,TRBJ2-3,CATSSSGLAAGLDTQYF,TGTGCCACCAGCAGCTCAGGATTGGCTGCGGGATTGGATACGCAGTATTTT
.,.,TRBV28,TRBJ2-7,CASCQARDHYEQYF,TGTGCCAGTTGTCAAGCCCGCGACCACTACGAGCAGTACTTC
.,.,TRBV2,TRBJ1-1,CASSESPGGAFF,TGTGCCAGCAGTGAAAGTCCCGGAGGGGCTTTCTTT
TRBD2,.,TRBV5-1,TRBJ2-3,CASSRKREASTDTQYF,TGCGCCAGCAGCAGGAAGCGGGAGGCAAGCACAGATACGCAGTATTTT
.,.,TRBV5-4,TRBJ2-1,CASSLRTLYYNEQFF,TGTGCCAGCAGCCTACGGACTCTTTACTACAATGAGCAGTTCTTC
TRBD1,.,TRBV15,TRBJ1-2,CATSAGQNYGYTF,TGTGCCACCAGCGCGGGACAGAACTATGGCTACACCTTC
TRBD1,.,TRBV18,TRBJ1-1,CASSSGQGAYNTEAFF,TGTGCCAGCTCATCGGGACAGGGGGCGTATAACACTGAAGCTTTCTTT
.,.,TRBV28,TRBJ1-1,CASSSKPSRVRRREEAFF,TGTGCCAGCAGTTCAAAGCCCTCCAGGGTAAGGCGGAGAGAGGAAGCTTTCTTT
.,once,TRBV28,TRBJ1-2,CASSSARDGTNYGYTF,TGTGCCAGCAGTTCAGCTCGGGACGGAACTAACTATGGCTACACCTTC
.,.,TRBV14,TRBJ1-1,CASSQEAGGRLLYF,TGTGCCAGCAGCCAAGAGGCGGGTGGAAGACTATTGTACTTT
.,.,TRBV6-5,TRBJ1-1,CASSYYMNTEAFF,TGTGCCAGCAGTTATTACATGAACACTGAAGCTTTCTTT